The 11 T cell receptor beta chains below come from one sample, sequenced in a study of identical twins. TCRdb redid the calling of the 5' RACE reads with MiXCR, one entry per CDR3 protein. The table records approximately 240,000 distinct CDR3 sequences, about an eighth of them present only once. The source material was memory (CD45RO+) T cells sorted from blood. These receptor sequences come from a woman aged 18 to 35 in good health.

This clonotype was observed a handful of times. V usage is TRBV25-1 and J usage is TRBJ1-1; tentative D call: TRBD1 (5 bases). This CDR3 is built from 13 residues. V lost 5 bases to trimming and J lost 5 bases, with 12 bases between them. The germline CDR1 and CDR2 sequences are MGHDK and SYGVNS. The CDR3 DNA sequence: TGTGCCAGCAGTAAAAAAGGGGTTACTGAAGCTTTCTTT. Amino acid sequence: CASSKKGVTEAFF.

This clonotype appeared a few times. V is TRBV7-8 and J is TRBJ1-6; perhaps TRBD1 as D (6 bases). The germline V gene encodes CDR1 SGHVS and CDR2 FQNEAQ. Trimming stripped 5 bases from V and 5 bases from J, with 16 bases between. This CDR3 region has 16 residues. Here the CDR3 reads CASSRTAITNNSPLHF. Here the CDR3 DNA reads TGTGCCAGCAGCCGGACAGCAATCACTAATAATTCACCCCTCCACTTT.

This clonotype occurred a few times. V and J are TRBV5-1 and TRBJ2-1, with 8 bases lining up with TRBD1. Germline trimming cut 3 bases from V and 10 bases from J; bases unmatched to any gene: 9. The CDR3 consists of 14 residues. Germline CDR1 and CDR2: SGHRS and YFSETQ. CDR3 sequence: CASSSTAGGLEQFF. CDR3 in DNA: TGCGCCAGCAGCTCGACAGCAGGGGGCTTAGAGCAGTTCTTC.

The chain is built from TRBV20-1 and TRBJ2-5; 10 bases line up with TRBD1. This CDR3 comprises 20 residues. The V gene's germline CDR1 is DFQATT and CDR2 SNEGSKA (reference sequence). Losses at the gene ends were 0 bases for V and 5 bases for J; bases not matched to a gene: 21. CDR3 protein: CSARDYGKGQGRRGRETQYF. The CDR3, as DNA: TGCAGTGCTAGAGATTACGGAAAGGGACAGGGGAGAAGGGGGAGGGAGACCCAGTACTTC.

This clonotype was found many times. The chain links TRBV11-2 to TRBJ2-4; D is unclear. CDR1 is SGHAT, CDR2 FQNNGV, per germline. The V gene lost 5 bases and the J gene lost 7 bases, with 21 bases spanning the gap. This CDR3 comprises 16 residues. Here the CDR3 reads CASSAHLRATGNIQYF. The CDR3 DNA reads TGTGCCAGCAGCGCACACCTACGGGCTACCGGGAACATTCAGTACTTC.

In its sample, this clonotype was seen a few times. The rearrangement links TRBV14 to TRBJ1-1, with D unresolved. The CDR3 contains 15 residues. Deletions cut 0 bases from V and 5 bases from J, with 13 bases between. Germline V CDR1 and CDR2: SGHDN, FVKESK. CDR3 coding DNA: TGTGCCAGCAGCCAAGATCTCTGGGGTGGAACTGAAGCTTTCTTT. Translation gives CASSQDLWGGTEAFF.

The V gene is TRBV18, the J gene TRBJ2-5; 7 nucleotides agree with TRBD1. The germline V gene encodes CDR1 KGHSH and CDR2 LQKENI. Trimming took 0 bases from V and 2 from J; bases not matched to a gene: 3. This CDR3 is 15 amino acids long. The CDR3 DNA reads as TGTGCCAGCTCACCACCGGGACAGTCTCAAGAGACCCAGTACTTC. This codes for CASSPPGQSQETQYF.

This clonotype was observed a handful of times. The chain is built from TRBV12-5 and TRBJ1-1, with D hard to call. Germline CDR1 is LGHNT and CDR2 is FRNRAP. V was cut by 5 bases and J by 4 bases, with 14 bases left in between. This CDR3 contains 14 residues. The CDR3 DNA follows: TGTGCTAGTGGTCTACAATTGGGCAGCACTGAAGCTTTCTTT. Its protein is CASGLQLGSTEAFF. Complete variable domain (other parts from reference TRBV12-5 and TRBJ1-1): DARVTQTPRHKVTEMGQEVTMRCQPILGHNTVFWYRQTMMQGLELLAYFRNRAPLDDSGMPKDRFSAEMPDATLATLKIQPSEPRDSAVYFCASGLQLGSTEAFFGQGTRLTVV.

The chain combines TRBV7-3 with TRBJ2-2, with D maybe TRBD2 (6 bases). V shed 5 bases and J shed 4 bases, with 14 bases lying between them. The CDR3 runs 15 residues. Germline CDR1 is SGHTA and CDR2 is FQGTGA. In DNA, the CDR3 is TGTGCCAGCAGCAGCCAGCGGCGGGGCACCGGGGAGCTGTTTTTT. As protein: CASSSQRRGTGELFF.

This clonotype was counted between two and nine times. The CDR3 sequence is CSAYFNNEQFF. For the CDR3, the DNA is TGCAGTGCTTACTTCAACAATGAGCAGTTCTTC. The chain has TRBV20-1 and TRBJ2-1; no definite D call. Trimming removed 5 bases at V and 5 bases at J, with 7 bases between. Germline V gene sequence: CDR1 DFQATT, CDR2 SNEGSKA (reference sequence). The CDR3 has 11 residues.

The CDR3: CASSLSPGGGQETQYF. CDR3 bases: TGTGCCAGCAGTCTTTCCCCGGGGGGTGGACAAGAGACCCAGTACTTC. The chain has TRBV12-3 or TRBV12-4 and TRBJ2-5; 7 nucleotides align to TRBD2. J lost 2 bases, V lost 5 bases, and 11 bases had no gene match. The CDR3 spans 16 residues.